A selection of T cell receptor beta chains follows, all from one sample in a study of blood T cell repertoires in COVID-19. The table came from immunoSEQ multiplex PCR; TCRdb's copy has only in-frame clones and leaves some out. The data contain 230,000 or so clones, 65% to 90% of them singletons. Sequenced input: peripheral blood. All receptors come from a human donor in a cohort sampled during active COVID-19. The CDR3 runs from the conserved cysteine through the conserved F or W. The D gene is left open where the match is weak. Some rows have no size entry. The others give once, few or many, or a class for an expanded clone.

CDR3nt: TGCAGCGTTGAAGATCGGTATGAGCAGTTCTTC
CDR3aa: CSVEDRYEQFF
j_gene: TRBJ2-1
v_gene: TRBV29-1
abundance: .
d_gene: .

CDR3nt: TGTGCCACCAGTGATCCCCGACAGGGGTGGAACACCGGGGAGCTGTTTTTT
CDR3aa: CATSDPRQGWNTGELFF
j_gene: TRBJ2-2
v_gene: TRBV24-1
abundance: few
d_gene: TRBD1

CDR3nt: TGCAGCGTTGCAGAGGCGGGAGGGCGGGAGACCCAGTACTTC
CDR3aa: CSVAEAGGRETQYF
j_gene: TRBJ2-5
v_gene: TRBV29-1
abundance: .
d_gene: TRBD2

CDR3nt: TGTGCCAGCTCAACACCGGGACTGAGCAATCAGCCCCAGCATTTT
CDR3aa: CASSTPGLSNQPQHF
j_gene: TRBJ1-5
v_gene: TRBV18
abundance: .
d_gene: .

CDR3nt: TGTGCCAGCAGTGAAAATGGGGGAGGACACTACGAGCAGTACTTC
CDR3aa: CASSENGGGHYEQYF
j_gene: TRBJ2-7
v_gene: TRBV6-4
abundance: .
d_gene: .

CDR3nt: TGTGCCAGCAGCCTAGCGGGACCGACCTACAATGAGCAGTTCTTC
CDR3aa: CASSLAGPTYNEQFF
j_gene: TRBJ2-1
v_gene: TRBV2
abundance: .
d_gene: TRBD2

CDR3nt: TGTGCCAGCAGCTTGCTGAGGTCGTACGAGCAGTACTTC
CDR3aa: CASSLLRSYEQYF
j_gene: TRBJ2-7
v_gene: TRBV5-6
abundance: .
d_gene: .

CDR3nt: TGTGCCAGCAGCGTAGGAGAGCCGGATATGAGGAAATTCTTC
CDR3aa: CASSVGEPDMRKFF
j_gene: TRBJ2-1
v_gene: TRBV9
abundance: .
d_gene: .

CDR3nt: TGTGCCAGCAGTGGGAGTCGACTGACCACCTACGAGCAGTACTTC
CDR3aa: CASSGSRLTTYEQYF
j_gene: TRBJ2-7
v_gene: TRBV25-1
abundance: .
d_gene: .

CDR3nt: TGTGCCAGCAGCCAAGTCGCCAGGGCTGGAAACACCATATATTTT
CDR3aa: CASSQVARAGNTIYF
j_gene: TRBJ1-3
v_gene: TRBV3-1/TRBV3-2
abundance: .
d_gene: .

CDR3nt: TGCGCCAGCAGCCAAGAAAGGTCCAGGAAGAACTATGGCTACACCTTC
CDR3aa: CASSQERSRKNYGYTF
j_gene: TRBJ1-2
v_gene: TRBV4-3
abundance: .
d_gene: .

CDR3nt: TGTGCCTGGAGTAGCCGACAGGGGAACACTGAAGCTTTCTTT
CDR3aa: CAWSSRQGNTEAFF
j_gene: TRBJ1-1
v_gene: TRBV30
abundance: .
d_gene: TRBD1

CDR3nt: TGTGCCAGCAGCGTTCACAGCTATAATGAAAAACTGTTTTTT
CDR3aa: CASSVHSYNEKLFF
j_gene: TRBJ1-4
v_gene: TRBV9
abundance: .
d_gene: .

CDR3nt: TGTGCCAGCAGTCCCGGGACAGGGACCGGGGCCAACGTCCTGACTTTC
CDR3aa: CASSPGTGTGANVLTF
j_gene: TRBJ2-6
v_gene: TRBV27
abundance: once
d_gene: TRBD1

CDR3nt: TGTGCCAGCAGTGAAGGGACTTACCTAATCTACAATGAGCAGTTCTTC
CDR3aa: CASSEGTYLIYNEQFF
j_gene: TRBJ2-1
v_gene: TRBV6-1
abundance: .
d_gene: .

CDR3nt: TGTGCCACCAGTGAGGCAGGGAACACTGAAGCTTTCTTT
CDR3aa: CATSEAGNTEAFF
j_gene: TRBJ1-1
v_gene: TRBV24-1
abundance: .
d_gene: .

CDR3nt: TGTGCCAGCAGCTTAACGGGAGTGGGAACCGGGGAGCTGTTTTTT
CDR3aa: CASSLTGVGTGELFF
j_gene: TRBJ2-2
v_gene: TRBV7-7
abundance: .
d_gene: .

CDR3nt: TGTGCCAGCGGACGGGGTGAAAGCACTGAAGCTTTCTTT
CDR3aa: CASGRGESTEAFF
j_gene: TRBJ1-1
v_gene: TRBV2
abundance: .
d_gene: .

CDR3nt: TGTGCCAGCAGTTACTTGGGGGGCGAGCAGTACTTC
CDR3aa: CASSYLGGEQYF
j_gene: TRBJ2-7
v_gene: TRBV6-5
abundance: .
d_gene: .

CDR3nt: TGTGCCAGCAGTTTAAGGGGGGGCTCGTACACCGGGGAGCTGTTTTTT
CDR3aa: CASSLRGGSYTGELFF
j_gene: TRBJ2-2
v_gene: TRBV27
abundance: .
d_gene: .

CDR3nt: TGTGCCAGCTCACCACAGACAGGGGATACGCAGTATTTT
CDR3aa: CASSPQTGDTQYF
j_gene: TRBJ2-3
v_gene: TRBV18
abundance: once
d_gene: TRBD1

CDR3nt: TGTGCCAGCAGCTTAGGTAGCGGGGGGTTTTACGAGCAGTACTTC
CDR3aa: CASSLGSGGFYEQYF
j_gene: TRBJ2-7
v_gene: TRBV7-9
abundance: .
d_gene: TRBD2

CDR3nt: TGTGCCAGCAGTGAAGGGGGAGTACCTACCTACGAGCAGTACTTC
CDR3aa: CASSEGGVPTYEQYF
j_gene: TRBJ2-7
v_gene: TRBV2
abundance: .
d_gene: .

CDR3nt: TGTGCCAGCAGCTTGCTCCGGAATCAGCCCCAGCATTTT
CDR3aa: CASSLLRNQPQHF
j_gene: TRBJ1-5
v_gene: TRBV5-8
abundance: .
d_gene: .

CDR3nt: TGTGCCATCAGTGCGTCGGGACAGGGCTACGAGCAGTACTTC
CDR3aa: CAISASGQGYEQYF
j_gene: TRBJ2-7
v_gene: TRBV10-3
abundance: .
d_gene: TRBD1

CDR3nt: TGTGCCAGCAGCCCGGACAGGTGGGCGAGGGAGACCCAGTACTTC
CDR3aa: CASSPDRWARETQYF
j_gene: TRBJ2-5
v_gene: TRBV7-2
abundance: .
d_gene: TRBD1

CDR3nt: TGTGCCAGCAGTTTCGGTAGCGGGATAGGAGAGCAGTACTTC
CDR3aa: CASSFGSGIGEQYF
j_gene: TRBJ2-7
v_gene: TRBV28
abundance: .
d_gene: TRBD2

CDR3nt: TGTGCCAGCAGCCAGGTCAGGGCAGGCGAGCAGTACTTC
CDR3aa: CASSQVRAGEQYF
j_gene: TRBJ2-7
v_gene: TRBV14
abundance: .
d_gene: .

CDR3nt: TGTGCCAGCAGTCGTCCAGGGGGCATAGGCTACACCTTC
CDR3aa: CASSRPGGIGYTF
j_gene: TRBJ1-2
v_gene: TRBV27
abundance: .
d_gene: TRBD1

CDR3nt: TGTGCCAGCAGTTACTCGGGGACAGGGGTCAACTATGGCTACACCTTC
CDR3aa: CASSYSGTGVNYGYTF
j_gene: TRBJ1-2
v_gene: TRBV6-5
abundance: .
d_gene: TRBD1

CDR3nt: TGTGCCAGCAGGAGACAGGGCGATCAGCCCCAGCATTTT
CDR3aa: CASRRQGDQPQHF
j_gene: TRBJ1-5
v_gene: TRBV2
abundance: .
d_gene: TRBD1

CDR3nt: TGTGCCAGCAGTCCCCTTACAGGGTCGGGAACCGGGGAGCTGTTTTTT
CDR3aa: CASSPLTGSGTGELFF
j_gene: TRBJ2-2
v_gene: TRBV28
abundance: .
d_gene: .

CDR3nt: TGTGCCAGCAGCTTCGGACAGGTCTCATATGGCTACACCTTC
CDR3aa: CASSFGQVSYGYTF
j_gene: TRBJ1-2
v_gene: TRBV6-5
abundance: .
d_gene: TRBD1

CDR3nt: TGCGCCAGCAGCCAAGATATTTCCCGACAGCTTGAAGCTTTCTTT
CDR3aa: CASSQDISRQLEAFF
j_gene: TRBJ1-1
v_gene: TRBV4-1
abundance: .
d_gene: .

CDR3nt: TGTGCCAGCAGCTTACATGAGACAGGGTTATACGGGGAGCTGTTTTTT
CDR3aa: CASSLHETGLYGELFF
j_gene: TRBJ2-2
v_gene: TRBV11-1
abundance: .
d_gene: TRBD1

CDR3nt: TGTGCCTGGAGTTCCGGGTCTTCCAGCTCCTACGAGCAGTACTTC
CDR3aa: CAWSSGSSSSYEQYF
j_gene: TRBJ2-7
v_gene: TRBV30
abundance: .
d_gene: .

CDR3nt: TGTGCCAGCAGTTTAGCGGGAGGTGGGGAGCAGTACTTC
CDR3aa: CASSLAGGGEQYF
j_gene: TRBJ2-7
v_gene: TRBV12-3/TRBV12-4
abundance: .
d_gene: .

CDR3nt: TGTGCCAGCTCAATCACCCCAGGATCCTATAATTCACCCCTCCACTTT
CDR3aa: CASSITPGSYNSPLHF
j_gene: TRBJ1-6
v_gene: TRBV18
abundance: .
d_gene: .

CDR3nt: TGTGCCACCAGCAGATCCCGTATAGCGGGAGGTTTGGATACGCAGTATTTT
CDR3aa: CATSRSRIAGGLDTQYF
j_gene: TRBJ2-3
v_gene: TRBV15
abundance: .
d_gene: TRBD2

CDR3nt: TGTGCCATCGCGCAGGGGATAGGGGCTAACTATGGCTACACCTTC
CDR3aa: CAIAQGIGANYGYTF
j_gene: TRBJ1-2
v_gene: TRBV28
abundance: .
d_gene: .

CDR3nt: TGTGCCAGTAGTCTCGGGGCAGGGGCTGAAGCTTTCTTT
CDR3aa: CASSLGAGAEAFF
j_gene: TRBJ1-1
v_gene: TRBV19
abundance: .
d_gene: .